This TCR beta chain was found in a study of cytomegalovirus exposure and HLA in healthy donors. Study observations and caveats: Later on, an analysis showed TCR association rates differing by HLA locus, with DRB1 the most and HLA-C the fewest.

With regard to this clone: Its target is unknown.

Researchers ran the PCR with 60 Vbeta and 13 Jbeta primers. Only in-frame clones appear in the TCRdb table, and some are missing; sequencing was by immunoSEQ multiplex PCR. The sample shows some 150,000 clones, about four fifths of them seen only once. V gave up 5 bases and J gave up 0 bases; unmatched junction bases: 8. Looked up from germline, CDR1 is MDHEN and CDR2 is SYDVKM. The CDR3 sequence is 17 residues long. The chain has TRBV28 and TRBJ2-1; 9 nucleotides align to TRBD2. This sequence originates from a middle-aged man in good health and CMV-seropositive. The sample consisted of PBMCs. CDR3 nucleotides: TGTGCCAGCAGTCCAAGACGACTAGCGGTCTCCTACAATGAGCAGTTCTTC. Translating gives CASSPRRLAVSYNEQFF.